One T cell receptor (beta chain) is described in this entry. Its antigen specificity is not known. The sample holds no much larger clone one base away, and base qualities are not on file. The CDR3 regions of human TCRbeta chains were analyzed by immunosequencing. From the authors' description of their analysis: TCRs in the repertoires were matched against a reference library of SARS-CoV-2-specific TCRs that had been generated with the MIRA antigen-specificity platform. Breadth was defined as the fraction of unique TCRs that were SARS-CoV-2-associated. Depth was defined as the fraction of total T cells that were SARS-CoV-2-associated. Using the MIRA data, each spike-specific TCR was assigned both to the spike region to which the TCR was reactive and to a CD4 or CD8 class. Log10-transformed breadth and depth values were compared by one-way ANOVA with Sidak's multiple comparisons tests. TCRdb re-hosts the immuneACCESS table, in-frame sequences only. Its copies lack some clones; in the studies checked, an unresolved V gene accounts for under half of them, and the cause for the rest is not known. V and J calls and clone size come straight from that table; D and trimming were deduced from the DNA. Counted in this sample were tens of thousands of clones; 70% to 80% of them appeared once. Roughly 4% of the sample goes to the ten largest clones.

This record comes from a study of T cell responses to AZD1222 COVID-19 vaccine (dated by TCRdb to the early 2020s). Describing the broader study: TCR sequencing covered roughly 230 trial participants: 200 to 210 given two doses of AZD1222 and 26 given two doses of MenACWY control vaccine. Trial participants were enrolled by age into subgroups of 18-55, 56-69 and 70-plus years, and roughly 150, 30 and 60 TCR-sequenced participants, respectively, were included in these subgroups. Results the study describes overall, beyond this receptor: Spike-specific TCR breadth and depth rose significantly after two AZD1222 doses compared with day 0 and with MenACWY recipients. No day 14 peak-response samples were available, so repertoires were characterized only after the peak T cell response. Conclusions about previously exposed vaccinees were limited because only a handful of AZD1222 recipients were SARS-CoV-2 seropositive at baseline. Participants were mostly white British, with more females than males. The authors suggested clonal diversity may have been underestimated. The whole spike protein was spanned by vaccine-associated CD4 TCRs, and dominant responses were seen in regions 160-218 and 743-854. Reportedly, close to half of the unique spike-specific TCRs recognized epitopes lying outside the regions that are mutated in the B.1.351 and B.1.1.7 variants. The 56-69-year group was small, and its depth increase did not reach significance, likely because of low power.

Including the terminal cysteine and phenylalanine, the CDR3 comprises 16 residues. Left in the record is the CDR3 DNA by itself, 48 bases read in frame from the first base. V sheds 0 bases and J sheds 0 bases, leaving 9 bases between their ends. From a lookup of the germline V gene, CDR1 and CDR2 are MGHRA and YSYEKL. In the paper's terms, the time point label means: about 28 days (+/-7) after the second vaccine dose. AZD1222 recipients with second doses at about 4 weeks or about 12 weeks were pooled, because spike-specific TCR depth and breadth did not differ between schedules. Vaccinee samples came from UK trials COV001 and COV002, including a single-blind randomized controlled phase 2/3 trial of AZD1222 (ChAdOx1 nCoV-19) in healthy adults. For TCRbeta chain sequencing, PBMC samples were collected from trial participants at day 0 and at day 28 after the second dose.

The sequencing here drew on peripheral blood, taken 28 days after the second AZD1222 dose. The TCR comes from an adult who received the AZD1222 COVID-19 vaccine. The V gene is TRBV4-1 and the J gene is TRBJ1-3, with an unclear D gene assignment. Here is the DNA: TGCGCCAGCAGCCAAGATAGGTTACCCTCTGGAAACACCATATATTTT. This yields the protein CASSQDRLPSGNTIYF.